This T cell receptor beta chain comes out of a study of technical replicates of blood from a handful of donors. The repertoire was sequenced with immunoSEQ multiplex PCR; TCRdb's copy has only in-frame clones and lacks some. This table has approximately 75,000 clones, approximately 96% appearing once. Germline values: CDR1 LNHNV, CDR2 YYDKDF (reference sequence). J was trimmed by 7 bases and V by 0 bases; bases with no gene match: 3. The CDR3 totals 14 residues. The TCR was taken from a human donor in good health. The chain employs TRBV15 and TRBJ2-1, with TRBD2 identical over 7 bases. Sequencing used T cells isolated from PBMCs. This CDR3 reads CATSREAGLNEQFF. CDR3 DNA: TGTGCCACCAGCAGAGAAGCGGGATTAAATGAGCAGTTCTTC.